This T cell receptor (beta chain) was sequenced in a study of blood T cell repertoires in COVID-19. Study context: Researchers got acute and convalescent COVID-19 samples from the United States, Italy and Spain.

This clone was detected only once. Trimming left V 0 bases short and J 5 bases short, with 13 bases between. This CDR3 comprises 15 residues. CDR1 MNHEY and CDR2 SVGAGI come from the germline V gene. In the authors' workflow: Using reference gene primer amplification, nucleated cell counts were estimated. Method: immunoSEQ multiplex PCR; TCRdb's copy keeps in-frame clones and lacks some. The V and J calls and clone size come from that table; D and trimming were worked out from the DNA. The data contain fewer than 350,000 clones, 81% of them singletons. The sequenced sample was peripheral blood. The receptor was isolated from a woman in her sixties with active or convalescent COVID-19. The V and J genes are TRBV6-5 and TRBJ1-2; possible D gene TRBD1, 6 bases. CDR3 loop: CASSYSREGGYGYTF. The DNA for the CDR3 is TGTGCCAGCAGTTACTCGAGGGAGGGGGGTTATGGCTACACCTTC.